The rows below give T cell receptor beta chains drawn from one sample of a study of graft-versus-host responses after intestinal transplantation. Produced via immunoSEQ multiplex PCR; TCRdb's table is partial and in-frame only. The sample holds roughly 11,000 clones, about three quarters seen once. Sequenced material: ileum tissue, taken about 150 days after intestinal transplantation. The receptor source for this set is a human patient who received an intestinal transplant, so some T cells may come from the graft donor. CDR3s include the opening cysteine and the closing phenylalanine or tryptophan. A D gene is named only where the DNA matches it firmly. Not all rows give a size; the values are once, few, many and, for expanded clones, a class.

CDR3 DNA	CDR3 protein	D gene	J gene	clone size	V gene
TGCAGCGTTTTGGGGAGCCGGGACAGTGAAAAACTGTTTTTT	CSVLGSRDSEKLFF	TRBD1	TRBJ1-4	NA	TRBV29-1
TGTGCCAGCAGCCCTACTATTCCCACAGATACGCAGTATTTT	CASSPTIPTDTQYF	NA	TRBJ2-3	NA	TRBV5-6
TGTGCCAGCAGCCCGTCAGGACTAGCGGACTACGAGCAGTACTTC	CASSPSGLADYEQYF	TRBD2	TRBJ2-7	NA	TRBV9
TGTGCCAGCAGCTATCTGACTAGCGGGGGCAACGAGCAGTACTTC	CASSYLTSGGNEQYF	TRBD2	TRBJ2-7	few	TRBV13
TGTGCCAGCAGCTTAGTAGTTAGACAGTACAATGAGCAGTTCTTC	CASSLVVRQYNEQFF	NA	TRBJ2-1	NA	TRBV11-2
TGTGCCAGCAGCTTATGGGTTGGGGGGGACAATGAGCAGTTCTTC	CASSLWVGGDNEQFF	TRBD2	TRBJ2-1	NA	TRBV7-3
TGTGCCAGCTCCCGCCCCGGGACTAGTGACTACGAGCAATACTTC	CASSRPGTSDYEQYF	TRBD2	TRBJ2-7	NA	TRBV18
TGTGCCAGCAGTTTGTCCGGGGTAACAGGGGGCCCTTATCACGAGCAGTACTTC	CASSLSGVTGGPYHEQYF	TRBD1	TRBJ2-7	NA	TRBV27
TGTGCCAGCAGCTTAGTCAGGGGGCCCCGGCATTTCTTC	CASSLVRGPRHFF	TRBD1	TRBJ2-1	few	TRBV11-2
TGCGCCAGCAGCCTAACTGACTCCTACGAGCAGTACTTC	CASSLTDSYEQYF	NA	TRBJ2-7	NA	TRBV4-1
TGTGCCGGCGGGCAGGGGTTACAGGAAAAACTGTTTTTT	CAGGQGLQEKLFF	NA	TRBJ1-4	once	TRBV6-1
TGTGCCAGCAGCCAAGACCTCCGGGAGGCCTACAATGAGCAGTTCTTC	CASSQDLREAYNEQFF	TRBD2	TRBJ2-1	NA	TRBV4-2
TGCGCCAGCAGCCCTCAACAGGGTTCTGGCTACACCTTC	CASSPQQGSGYTF	NA	TRBJ1-2	few	TRBV5-1
TGTGCCAGCAGCCCCCCTATAGCGGCAGCGAACACCGGGGAGCTGTTTTTT	CASSPPIAAANTGELFF	NA	TRBJ2-2	NA	TRBV7-9
TGTGCCAGCAGCCGGGAGGCCCACGAGCAGTACTTC	CASSREAHEQYF	TRBD2	TRBJ2-7	medium-sized	TRBV11-2